This record covers a single TCR beta chain. Its antigen is undetermined. The PCR contained 60 Vbeta and 13 Jbeta primers. Measured with immunoSEQ multiplex PCR; TCRdb has only the in-frame clones, and not every one. The sample has under 200,000 clones, roughly 80% seen once. This sample was included in a study of cytomegalovirus exposure and HLA in healthy donors. Overall study findings and caveats: Further analysis was carried out later, and it showed several of the most significant clusters appearing linked to common viral pathogens. When a later analysis compared HLA-associated TCR beta chains with equally common others, the HLA-associated chains turned out to be more clonally expanded and to have lower generation probabilities.

V shed 4 bases and J shed 3 bases, with 10 bases lying between them. The CDR3 is made up of 15 amino acids. The germline V gene encodes CDR1 MNHEY and CDR2 SVGAGI. This TCR came from a young woman in good health and CMV-seronegative. Sequenced sample: PBMCs. The genes are TRBV6-5 and TRBJ2-6; D perhaps matches TRBD2 (5 bases). The CDR3 region has the DNA TGTGCCAGCAGTTCAGCCGGGATTGGGGCCAACGTCCTGACTTTC. It is translated as CASSSAGIGANVLTF.